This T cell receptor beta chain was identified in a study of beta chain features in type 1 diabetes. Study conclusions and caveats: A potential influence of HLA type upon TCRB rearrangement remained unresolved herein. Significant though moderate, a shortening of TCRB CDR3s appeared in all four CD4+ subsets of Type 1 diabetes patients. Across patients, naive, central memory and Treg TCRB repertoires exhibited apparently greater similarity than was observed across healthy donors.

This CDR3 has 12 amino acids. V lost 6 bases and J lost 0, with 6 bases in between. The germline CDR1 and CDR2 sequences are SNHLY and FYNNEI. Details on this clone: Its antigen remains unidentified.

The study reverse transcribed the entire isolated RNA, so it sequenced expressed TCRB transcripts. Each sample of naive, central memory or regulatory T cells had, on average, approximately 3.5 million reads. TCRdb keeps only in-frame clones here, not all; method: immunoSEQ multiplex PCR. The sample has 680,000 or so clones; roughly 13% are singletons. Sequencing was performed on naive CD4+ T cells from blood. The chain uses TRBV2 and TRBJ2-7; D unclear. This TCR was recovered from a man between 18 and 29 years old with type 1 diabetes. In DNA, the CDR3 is TGTGCCAGCAGGCCCCTCTCCTACGAGCAGTACTTC. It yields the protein CASRPLSYEQYF.